This T cell receptor (beta chain) originates from a study of T cells in Graves' hyperthyroidism and ophthalmopathy. Study information: The authors collected peripheral blood at initial diagnosis, before any treatment.

Hyperthyroidism, newly diagnosed and lasting under 2 months, affected patients aged 18 to 65. Sampled blood dates from first hyperthyroidism diagnosis, and it precedes any ophthalmopathy symptoms. CDR1 is SGHNT and CDR2 is YYREEE in the germline V gene (reference sequence). The CDR3 contains 14 residues. V shed 3 bases, J shed 3 bases, and the junction held 2 bases outside the gene matches. The TCR beta CDR3 regions underwent amplification using RNA transcripts as the source. Initially, a first-round RT-PCR of the TCR CDR3 employed the HTBI primer set. TCRdb fed the multiplex PCR reads into MiXCR, producing one record per CDR3 protein. The data contain roughly 400,000 distinct CDR3 sequences, more than 15% of them singletons.

This clonotype was sampled from a woman between 18 and 29 years old with Graves' hyperthyroidism that later progressed to Graves' ophthalmopathy. The chain links TRBV5-4 to TRBJ2-4; TRBD1 agrees at 8 bases. The sequenced sample was blood. This chain's CDR3 is CASSSGQDKNIQYF. As DNA, the CDR3 is TGTGCCAGCAGCTCGGGACAGGACAAAAACATTCAGTACTTC.